Listed below are T cell receptor beta chains from one sample, sequenced in a study of blood T cell repertoires in COVID-19. Assay: immunoSEQ multiplex PCR; the TCRdb copy retains only in-frame clones and omits some. Here the sample spans 130,000 to 150,000 clones, roughly 82% being singletons. The sample was peripheral blood. The source is a man aged 55 to 70 with active or convalescent COVID-19. Both conserved end residues are part of each CDR3. Each record gives: clone size, J gene, V gene, D gene, CDR3 DNA, CDR3 protein. The D gene is left open where the match is weak. The size field is filled for only some rows; it gives once, few, many or a size class.

. TRBJ2-1 TRBV7-7 TRBD2 TGTGCCAGCAGCCGCAATAGCGGGAGAACAAATGAGCAGTTCTTC CASSRNSGRTNEQFF
. TRBJ2-5 TRBV11-2 TRBD1 TGTGCCAGCAGCACCAGGACAGGGGTTCAAGAGACCCAGTACTTC CASSTRTGVQETQYF
. TRBJ2-2 TRBV25-1 . TGTGCCAGCAGTGGCCATCGGGGGAACACCGGGGAGCTGTTTTTT CASSGHRGNTGELFF
. TRBJ1-5 TRBV30 . TGTGCCTGGAGTGTACCAGGGTGGAATCAGCCCCAGCATTTT CAWSVPGWNQPQHF
. TRBJ1-5 TRBV28 TRBD1 TGTGCCAGCAGCCTCATAGACAGGGGAGGCGGCAATCAGCCCCAGCATTTT CASSLIDRGGGNQPQHF
. TRBJ2-2 TRBV5-1 TRBD1 TGCGCCAGCAGCTTGGCCGTTGACAGGGGCACCGGGGAGCTGTTTTTT CASSLAVDRGTGELFF
. TRBJ2-1 TRBV11-2 TRBD2 TGTGCCAGCAGCCGGAGCGGGGGGGCCTCCTACAATGAGCAGTTCTTC CASSRSGGASYNEQFF
. TRBJ2-1 TRBV6-5 TRBD2 TGTGCCAGCAGCTCGGGACTAGCGCACGACAATGAGCAGTTCTTC CASSSGLAHDNEQFF
. TRBJ2-1 TRBV9 TRBD2 TGTGCCAGCAGCGTTTCTAGCGGGTACAATGAGCAGTTCTTC CASSVSSGYNEQFF
. TRBJ2-7 TRBV11-3 . TGTGCCAGCAGCTTTAGGGGCTCCTACGAGCAGTACTTC CASSFRGSYEQYF
. TRBJ1-1 TRBV9 TRBD1 TGTGCCAGCAGCGCCGACAGGGGGTTCACTGAAGCTTTCTTT CASSADRGFTEAFF
. TRBJ1-3 TRBV27 . TGTGCCAGCAGTCCAGGTTACCAGGCTGGAAACACCATATATTTT CASSPGYQAGNTIYF
. TRBJ1-1 TRBV12-3/TRBV12-4 . TGTGCCAGCAGTTTTATGAACACTGAAGCTTTCTTT CASSFMNTEAFF
. TRBJ2-1 TRBV9 . TGTGCCAGCAGCTCTATCCCAATAACTAGTTCCCCCTACAATGAGCAGTTCTTC CASSSIPITSSPYNEQFF
few TRBJ2-7 TRBV5-1 TRBD1 TGCGCCAGCAGCTTGTCCCACAGGGGTCGGGACGAGCAGTACTTC CASSLSHRGRDEQYF
few TRBJ1-1 TRBV5-1 . TGCGCCAGCAGCTTTGGACAGAACACTGAAGCTTTCTTT CASSFGQNTEAFF
. TRBJ2-3 TRBV7-2 TRBD2 TGTGCCAGCAGCTTATGGCGGGGGGACACAGATACGCAGTATTTT CASSLWRGDTDTQYF
. TRBJ1-1 TRBV30 . TGTGCCTGGGATAAGGGACACCGGATTAGGAACACTGAAGCTTTCTTT CAWDKGHRIRNTEAFF